This T cell receptor beta chain was documented in a study of cytomegalovirus exposure and HLA in healthy donors. Study-wide background: Earlier work reported 90 million to 120 million unique TCR beta sequences from roughly 180 million T cells.

As regards this clone: The antigen is not known.

The PCR contained 60 Vbeta and 13 Jbeta primers. Generated by immunoSEQ multiplex PCR, the TCRdb table keeps only in-frame clones and is missing some. Found here are about 140,000 clones, approximately 80% of them singletons; the top ten hold about 4.4%. Trimming took 0 bases from V and 4 from J; bases not matched to a gene: 4. The CDR3 spans 16 residues. The germline V gene has CDR1 MGHRA and CDR2 YSYEKL. Regarding the study as a whole: In an earlier analysis, in several hundred donors, most V segments appeared productive either ~90% or ~30% of the time. CMV serostatus was the only recorded immune exposure for donors.

The TCR originated in a man in his forties in good health and CMV-seronegative. Input material: PBMCs. This chain links TRBV4-1 with TRBJ2-5, with TRBD1 matching 11 bases. The CDR3, as DNA: TGCGCCAGCAGCCAAGAAGGGACAGGGGGTGGAGAGACCCAGTACTTC. As protein: CASSQEGTGGGETQYF.